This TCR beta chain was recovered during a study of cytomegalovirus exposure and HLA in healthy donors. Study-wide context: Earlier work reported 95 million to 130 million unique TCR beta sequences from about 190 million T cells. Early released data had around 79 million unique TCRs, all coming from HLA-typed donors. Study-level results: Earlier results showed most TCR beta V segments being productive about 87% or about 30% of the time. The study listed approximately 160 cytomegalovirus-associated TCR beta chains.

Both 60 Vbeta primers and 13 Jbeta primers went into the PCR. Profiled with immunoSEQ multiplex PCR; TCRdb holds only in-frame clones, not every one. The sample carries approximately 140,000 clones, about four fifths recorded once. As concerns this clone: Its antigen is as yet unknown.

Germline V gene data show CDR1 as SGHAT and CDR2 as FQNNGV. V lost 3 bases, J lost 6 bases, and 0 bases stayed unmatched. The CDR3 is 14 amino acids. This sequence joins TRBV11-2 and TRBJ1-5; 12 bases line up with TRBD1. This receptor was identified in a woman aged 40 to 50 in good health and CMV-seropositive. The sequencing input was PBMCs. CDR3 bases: TGTGCCAGCAGCTTGGGACAGGGGGCTCAGCCCCAGCATTTT. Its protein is CASSLGQGAQPQHF.